This T cell receptor beta chain was identified during a study of identical twins. Notes on the study in general: With beta out-of-frame sequences, excess sharing by twins was weaker. Where out-of-frame alpha sequences were twin-shared, they showed excess low generation probability. Models underpredicted monozygotic twin sharing of out-of-frame TCR alpha.

One entry per CDR3 protein results from TCRdb running MiXCR on the 5' RACE reads. The table records roughly 220,000 distinct CDR3 sequences, over 5% of them present only once. Per germline, CDR1 MDHEN and CDR2 SYDVKM. The CDR3 is 15 residues long. The V segment lost 6 bases and the J segment 2 bases; nucleotides outside the gene matches: 7. This clonotype occurred a few times. The target antigen is unknown. These sequences were also reported in another study, on T cells expressing NK-cell markers. From that paper: It was sorted CD3+CD56+NKG2C+, CD3+CD56+NKG2C- and CD3+CD56-NKG2C+ T cells that supplied the TCR beta repertoires.

The gene calls are TRBV28 and TRBJ2-5, with 9 bases lining up with TRBD2. The source is a woman under 30 in good health. The sample taken for sequencing was CD8+ T cells sorted from blood. The CDR3 loop reads CASRVTSGLQETQYF. Written as DNA, the CDR3 is TGTGCCAGCAGGGTGACTAGCGGACTTCAAGAGACCCAGTACTTC.